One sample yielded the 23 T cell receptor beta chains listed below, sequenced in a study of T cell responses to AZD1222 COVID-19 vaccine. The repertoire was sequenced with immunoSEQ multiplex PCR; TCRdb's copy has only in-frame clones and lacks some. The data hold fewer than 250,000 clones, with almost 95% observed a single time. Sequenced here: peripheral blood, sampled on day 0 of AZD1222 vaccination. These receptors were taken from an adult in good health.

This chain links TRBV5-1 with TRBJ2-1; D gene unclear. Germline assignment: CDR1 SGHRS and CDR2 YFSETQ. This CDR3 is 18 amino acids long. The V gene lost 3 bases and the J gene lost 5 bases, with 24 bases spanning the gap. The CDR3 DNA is TGCGCCAGCAGCTCGGAACGTTCCGGGTCCTCCCGTAACAATGAGCAGTTCTTC. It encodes CASSSERSGSSRNNEQFF. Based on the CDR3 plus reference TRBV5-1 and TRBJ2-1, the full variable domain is KAGVTQTPRYLIKTRGQQVTLSCSPISGHRSVSWYQQTPGQGLQFLFEYFSETQRNKGNFPGRFSGRQFSNSRSEMNVSTLELGDSALYLCASSSERSGSSRNNEQFFGPGTRLTVL.

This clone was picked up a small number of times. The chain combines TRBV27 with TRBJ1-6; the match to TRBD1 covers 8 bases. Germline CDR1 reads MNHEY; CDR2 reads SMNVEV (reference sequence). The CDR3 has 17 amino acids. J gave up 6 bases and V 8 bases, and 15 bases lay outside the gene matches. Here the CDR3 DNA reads TGTGCCAGCCGAACGGACAGGGAAGCCTTCCGTAATTCACCCCTCCACTTT. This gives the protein CASRTDREAFRNSPLHF.

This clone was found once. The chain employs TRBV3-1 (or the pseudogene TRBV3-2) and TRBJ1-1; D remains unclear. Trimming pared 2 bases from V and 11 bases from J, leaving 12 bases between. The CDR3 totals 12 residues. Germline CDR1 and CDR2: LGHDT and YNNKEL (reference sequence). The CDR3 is CASSQTTVGAFF. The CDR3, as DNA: TGTGCCAGCAGCCAAACAACTGTAGGGGCTTTCTTT.

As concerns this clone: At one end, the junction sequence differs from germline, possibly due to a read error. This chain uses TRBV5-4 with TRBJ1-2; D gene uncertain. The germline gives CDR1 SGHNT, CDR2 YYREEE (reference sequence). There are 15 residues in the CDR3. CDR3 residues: CASSLGASWNFGYTF. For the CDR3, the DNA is TGTGCCAGCAGCTTGGGGGCCAGTTGGAACTTTGGCTACACCTTC. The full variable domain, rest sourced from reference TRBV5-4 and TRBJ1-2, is ETGVTQSPTHLIKTRGQQVTLRCSSQSGHNTVSWYQQALGQGPQFIFQYYREEENGRGNFPPRFSGLQFPNYSSELNVNALELDDSALYLCASSLGASWNFGYTFGSGTRLTVV.

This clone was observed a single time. The CDR3 loop reads CASSWLAGVGEKLFF. CDR3 bases: TGCGCCAGCAGCTGGCTGGCGGGGGTTGGAGAAAAACTGTTTTTT. This chain joins TRBV5-1 and TRBJ1-4, with TRBD1 as a possible D gene (5 bases). CDR3 size: 15 residues. The V gene's germline CDR1 is SGHRS and CDR2 YFSETQ. V lost 3 bases, J lost 8 bases, and 17 bases lay in between. The full variable domain, in which reference TRBV5-1 and TRBJ1-4 provide the parts outside the CDR3, is KAGVTQTPRYLIKTRGQQVTLSCSPISGHRSVSWYQQTPGQGLQFLFEYFSETQRNKGNFPGRFSGRQFSNSRSEMNVSTLELGDSALYLCASSWLAGVGEKLFFGSGTQLSVL.

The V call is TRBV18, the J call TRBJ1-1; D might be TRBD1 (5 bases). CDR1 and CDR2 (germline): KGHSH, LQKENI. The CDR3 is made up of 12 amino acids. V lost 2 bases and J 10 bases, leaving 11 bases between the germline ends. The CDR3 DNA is TGTGCCAGCTCACCAGACAGATGGGGAGCTTTCTTT. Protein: CASSPDRWGAFF.

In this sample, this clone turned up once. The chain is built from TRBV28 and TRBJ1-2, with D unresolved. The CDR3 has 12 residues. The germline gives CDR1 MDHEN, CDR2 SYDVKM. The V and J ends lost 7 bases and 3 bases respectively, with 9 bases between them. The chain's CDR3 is CASMGGDYGYTF. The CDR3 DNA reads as TGTGCCAGCATGGGTGGGGACTATGGCTACACCTTC.

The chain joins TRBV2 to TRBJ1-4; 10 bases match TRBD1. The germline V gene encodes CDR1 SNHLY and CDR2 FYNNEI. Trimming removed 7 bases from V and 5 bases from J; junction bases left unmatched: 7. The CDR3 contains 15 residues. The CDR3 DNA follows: TGTGCCAGCATCGGCCGGGACAGGGGAAATGAAAAACTGTTTTTT. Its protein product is CASIGRDRGNEKLFF.

The CDR3 here is CASSLSAGGDKNIQYF. The CDR3 region has the DNA TGTGCCAGCAGCTTATCCGCAGGGGGAGATAAAAACATTCAGTACTTC. The chain uses TRBV7-2 and TRBJ2-4, with 7 bases aligning to TRBD1. Germline CDR1 is SGHTA and CDR2 is FQGNSA. The CDR3 runs to 16 residues. The junction had 8 bases not matched to a gene; V was cut back by 2 bases and J by 4 bases.

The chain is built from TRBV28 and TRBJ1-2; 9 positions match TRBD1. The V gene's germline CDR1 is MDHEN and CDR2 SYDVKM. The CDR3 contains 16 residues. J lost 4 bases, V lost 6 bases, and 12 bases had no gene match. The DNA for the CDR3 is TGTGCCAGCAGACCACCGGGACAGGGAACCATCTATGGCTACACCTTC. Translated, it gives CASRPPGQGTIYGYTF.

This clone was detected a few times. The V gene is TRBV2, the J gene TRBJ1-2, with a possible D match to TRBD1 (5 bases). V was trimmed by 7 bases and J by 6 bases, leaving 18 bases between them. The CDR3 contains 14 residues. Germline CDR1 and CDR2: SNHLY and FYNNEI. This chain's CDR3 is CASNLASGIHGYTF. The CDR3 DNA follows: TGTGCCAGCAACCTCGCATCAGGGATCCATGGCTACACCTTC.

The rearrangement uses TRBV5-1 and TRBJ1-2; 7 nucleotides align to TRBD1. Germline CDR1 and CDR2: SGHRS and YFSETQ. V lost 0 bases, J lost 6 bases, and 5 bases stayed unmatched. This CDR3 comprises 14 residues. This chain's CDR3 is CASSLVTGEDGYTF. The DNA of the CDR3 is TGCGCCAGCAGCTTGGTAACAGGGGAGGATGGCTACACCTTC.

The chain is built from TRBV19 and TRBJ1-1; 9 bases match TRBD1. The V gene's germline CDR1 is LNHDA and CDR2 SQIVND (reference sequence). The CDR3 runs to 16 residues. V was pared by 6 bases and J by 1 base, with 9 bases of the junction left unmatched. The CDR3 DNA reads TGTGCCAGTAGGGTGGGACAGGGCTTAACGAACACTGAAGCTTTCTTT. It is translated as CASRVGQGLTNTEAFF.

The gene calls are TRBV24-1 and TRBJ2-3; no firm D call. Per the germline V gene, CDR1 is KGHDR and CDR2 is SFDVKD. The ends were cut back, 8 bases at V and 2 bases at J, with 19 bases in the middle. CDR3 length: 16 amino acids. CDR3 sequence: CATTRGDGTYTDTQYF. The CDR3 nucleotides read TGTGCCACCACCCGCGGCGACGGCACATACACAGATACGCAGTATTTT.

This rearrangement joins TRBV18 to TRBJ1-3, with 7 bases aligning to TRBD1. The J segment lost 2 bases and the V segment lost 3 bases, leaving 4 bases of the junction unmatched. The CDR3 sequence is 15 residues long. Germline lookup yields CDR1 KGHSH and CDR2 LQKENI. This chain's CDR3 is CASSPADRPGNTIYF. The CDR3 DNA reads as TGTGCCAGCTCACCGGCGGACAGGCCTGGAAACACCATATATTTT. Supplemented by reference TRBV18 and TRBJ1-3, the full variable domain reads NAGVMQNPRHLVRRRGQEARLRCSPMKGHSHVYWYRQLPEEGLKFMVYLQKENIIDESGMPKERFSAEFPKEGPSILRIQQVVRGDSAAYFCASSPADRPGNTIYFGEGSWLTVV.

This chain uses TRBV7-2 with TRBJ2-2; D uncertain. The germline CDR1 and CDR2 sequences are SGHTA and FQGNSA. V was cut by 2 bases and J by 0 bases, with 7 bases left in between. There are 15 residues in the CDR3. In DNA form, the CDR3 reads TGTGCCAGCAGCTTATCCCCCTCGAACACCGGGGAGCTGTTTTTT. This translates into CASSLSPSNTGELFF.

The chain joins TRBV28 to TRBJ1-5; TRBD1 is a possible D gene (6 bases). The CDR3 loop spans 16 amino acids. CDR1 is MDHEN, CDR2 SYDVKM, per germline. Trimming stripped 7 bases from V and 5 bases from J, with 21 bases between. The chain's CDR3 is CASISFSRGAYQPQHF. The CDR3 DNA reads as TGTGCCAGCATCTCTTTTTCGAGGGGGGCTTATCAGCCCCAGCATTTT.

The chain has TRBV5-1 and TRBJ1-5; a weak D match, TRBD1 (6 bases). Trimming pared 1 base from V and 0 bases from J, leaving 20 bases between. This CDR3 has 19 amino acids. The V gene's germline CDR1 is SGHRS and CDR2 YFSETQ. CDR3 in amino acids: CASSLRPLGTPYSNQPQHF. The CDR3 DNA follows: TGCGCCAGCAGCTTGAGGCCCCTAGGGACACCCTATAGCAATCAGCCCCAGCATTTT.

CDR3 residues: CASSSGQNTGELFF. DNA for the CDR3: TGTGCCAGCAGCTCAGGACAGAACACCGGGGAGCTGTTTTTT. The chain couples TRBV7-3 to TRBJ2-2; TRBD1 might be the D (5 bases). The CDR3 consists of 14 residues. Trimming shortened V by 4 bases and J by 1 base, and 7 bases separated the two germline ends. Germline CDR1 and CDR2: SGHTA and FQGTGA.

The CDR3 nucleotides read TGTGCCAGCAGTCCTCCCTACAATGAGCAGTTCTTC. The encoded protein is CASSPPYNEQFF. J is TRBJ2-1 and V is TRBV6-6; no firm D call. CDR1 and CDR2 (germline): MNHNY, SVGAGI (reference sequence). The V gene lost 5 bases and the J gene lost 2 bases, with 4 bases spanning the gap. CDR3 size: 12 residues.

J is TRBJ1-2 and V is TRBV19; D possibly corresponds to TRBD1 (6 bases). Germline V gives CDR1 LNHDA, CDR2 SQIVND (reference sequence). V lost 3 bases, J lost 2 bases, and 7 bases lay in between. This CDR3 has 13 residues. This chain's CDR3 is CASSMDRNYGYTF. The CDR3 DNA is TGTGCCAGTAGTATGGACAGAAACTATGGCTACACCTTC.

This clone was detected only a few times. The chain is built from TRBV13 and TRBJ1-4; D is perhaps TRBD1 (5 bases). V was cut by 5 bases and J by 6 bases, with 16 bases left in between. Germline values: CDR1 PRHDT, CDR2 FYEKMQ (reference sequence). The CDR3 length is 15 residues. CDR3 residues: CASSLQTRDDEKLFF. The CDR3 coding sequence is TGTGCCAGCAGCCTCCAAACCAGGGATGATGAAAAACTGTTTTTT.

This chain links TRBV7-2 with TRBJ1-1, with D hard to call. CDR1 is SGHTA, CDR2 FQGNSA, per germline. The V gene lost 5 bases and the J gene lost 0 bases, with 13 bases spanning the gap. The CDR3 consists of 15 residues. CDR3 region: CASSPGSGMNTEAFF. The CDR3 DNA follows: TGTGCCAGCAGCCCGGGTTCGGGTATGAACACTGAAGCTTTCTTT.